Reported below is one T cell receptor (beta chain). The CDR3 totals 16 residues. CDR1 and CDR2 from the germline V gene are MDHEN and SYDVKM. J was trimmed by 7 bases and V by 4 bases; bases with no gene match: 13. This sample was taken from a study of blood T cell repertoires in COVID-19. Clones were sequenced by immunoSEQ multiplex PCR, and TCRdb holds only the in-frame ones, with some missing. The table has 170,000 or so clones, 84% seen once. Sequencing was performed on peripheral blood. The rearrangement links TRBV28 to TRBJ2-7; 10 nucleotides match TRBD1. This TCR derives from a man younger than 35 with active or convalescent COVID-19. This CDR3 reads CASSSHSGTGEYEQYF. CDR3 DNA: TGTGCCAGCAGTTCCCACTCCGGGACAGGGGAATATGAGCAGTACTTC.